One sample yielded the 20 T cell receptor beta chains listed below, sequenced in a study of Ad26.COV2.S vaccination and SARS-CoV-2 variants. As to treatment: some 19 received Ad26.COV2.S at low or high dose, single or two shots; several received placebo; per-sample allocation not given. Day 63 after the first injection of vaccine or placebo was the sampling time. Assay: immunoSEQ multiplex PCR; the TCRdb copy retains only in-frame clones and omits some. The table lists around 400,000 clones, over 75% of them singletons. The sequencing here drew on peripheral blood, taken in a trial of Ad26.COV2.S vaccine versus placebo. These receptors originate from a person between 18 and 60 years old who received the Ad26.COV2.S COVID-19 vaccine or a placebo.

The chain combines TRBV4-1 with TRBJ1-1; D remains ambiguous. Trimming shortened V by 1 base and J by 3 bases, and 9 bases separated the two germline ends. This CDR3 has 14 residues. Looked up from germline, CDR1 is MGHRA and CDR2 is YSYEKL. CDR3 amino acids: CASSQGPGDTEAFF. The CDR3 region has the DNA TGCGCCAGCAGCCAAGGCCCCGGGGACACTGAAGCTTTCTTT.

The chain carries TRBV7-2 and TRBJ2-1; 9 nucleotides line up with TRBD2. This CDR3 comprises 17 residues. The V segment lost 1 base and the J segment 4 bases; nucleotides outside the gene matches: 8. Germline lookup yields CDR1 SGHTA and CDR2 FQGNSA. The CDR3 is CASSLELSSGGYNEQFF. In DNA, the CDR3 is TGTGCCAGCAGCTTAGAACTCTCCAGCGGGGGGTACAATGAGCAGTTCTTC. Looking up the rest from reference TRBV7-2 and TRBJ2-1 gives the full variable domain: GAGVSQSPSNKVTEKGKDVELRCDPISGHTALYWYRQSLGQGLEFLIYFQGNSAPDKSGLPSDRFSAERTGGSVSTLTIQRTQQEDSAVYLCASSLELSSGGYNEQFFGPGTRLTVL.

The chain recombines TRBV28 with TRBJ2-2; 9 bases match TRBD1. CDR3 length equals 19 residues. J was trimmed by 0 bases and V by 3 bases; bases with no gene match: 11. Germline V gives CDR1 MDHEN, CDR2 SYDVKM. The DNA of the CDR3 is TGTGCCAGCAGTTTGTCCCGACAGGGGGTAGTTCCGAACACCGGGGAGCTGTTTTTT. Translating gives CASSLSRQGVVPNTGELFF.

The chain employs TRBV5-1 and TRBJ2-5, with TRBD2 identical over 7 bases. Germline CDR1 SGHRS, CDR2 YFSETQ. The CDR3 consists of 14 residues. J gave up 9 bases and V 0 bases, and 8 bases lay outside the gene matches. CDR3 coding DNA: TGCGCCAGCAGCTTGGGCGGCCGGGAGGCGTCCCAGTACTTC. Translation gives CASSLGGREASQYF.

The chain joins TRBV2 to TRBJ2-1; possibly TRBD1 for D (6 bases). The V gene's germline CDR1 is SNHLY and CDR2 FYNNEI. V dropped 6 bases and J dropped 7 bases, with 25 bases sitting between them. The CDR3 has 17 residues. The CDR3 region has the DNA TGTGCCAGCAGGAGGGAAGGGGTGACAGGCCCCACTAATGAGCAGTTCTTC. Amino acid sequence: CASRREGVTGPTNEQFF.

The chain uses TRBV27 and TRBJ2-7, with no clear D. CDR3 size: 13 residues. Germline lookup yields CDR1 MNHEY and CDR2 SMNVEV (reference sequence). With 4 bases removed from V and 1 base from J, the gap between germline ends came to 8 bases. Here the CDR3 reads CASSWAVSYEQYF. The DNA for the CDR3 is TGTGCCAGCAGTTGGGCGGTTTCCTACGAGCAGTACTTC.

The CDR3 DNA sequence: TGTGCCAGCAGCGCGGGACAGAACTACGAGCAGTACTTC. Translating it yields CASSAGQNYEQYF. The V call is TRBV12-3 or TRBV12-4, the J call TRBJ2-7, with D tentatively TRBD1 (7 bases). CDR3 length: 13 residues. V dropped 6 bases and J dropped 3 bases, with 12 bases sitting between them.

This sequence joins TRBV10-3 and TRBJ2-7; possible D gene TRBD1, 6 bases. Looked up from germline, CDR1 is ENHRY and CDR2 is SYGVKD. The V end lost 3 bases, the J end lost 2 bases, and 11 bases lay between the germline ends. The CDR3 length is 14 residues. CDR3 in DNA: TGTGCCATCAGTGACAGGGGCCAAACCTACGAGCAGTACTTC. This sequence encodes CAISDRGQTYEQYF.

The chain carries TRBV28 and TRBJ1-5; D not resolved. Between the trimmed V and J ends, which lost 5 bases and 2 bases, there was a span of 16 bases. Germline CDR1 reads MDHEN; CDR2 reads SYDVKM. The CDR3 runs 16 residues. CDR3 protein: CASSAPPQAGNQPQHF. The CDR3 DNA sequence: TGTGCCAGCAGTGCCCCCCCACAAGCTGGCAATCAGCCCCAGCATTTT.

Of note for this clone: The germline gene is not matched at one end of the junction; a read error may be the cause. The J gene is TRBJ2-7, the V gene TRBV7-9, with 11 nucleotides matching TRBD1. Germline V CDR1 and CDR2: SEHNR, FQNEAQ (reference sequence). This CDR3 contains 13 residues. As DNA, the CDR3 is TGTGCCAGCAGCTTAGAGGACAGGGGGCGGGTGAAATTC. Residues: CASSLEDRGRVKF.

The J gene is TRBJ1-2, the V gene TRBV10-3, with 8 bases matching TRBD1. The V segment lost 5 bases and the J segment 6 bases; nucleotides outside the gene matches: 8. Per germline, CDR1 ENHRY and CDR2 SYGVKD. The CDR3 loop spans 14 amino acids. CDR3 sequence reads: CAISTQGAVDGYTF. The CDR3 DNA sequence: TGTGCCATCAGTACCCAGGGGGCTGTCGATGGCTACACCTTC.

The chain is built from TRBV5-1 and TRBJ1-1; 7 bases fit TRBD1. Germline values: CDR1 SGHRS, CDR2 YFSETQ. This CDR3 has 15 residues. After removal of 4 bases from V and 0 bases from J, the junction contained 6 bases not matched to a gene. The CDR3 sequence is CASSPWDSLNTEAFF. CDR3 sequence (DNA): TGCGCCAGCAGCCCCTGGGACAGCTTGAACACTGAAGCTTTCTTT.

The V and J genes are TRBV14 and TRBJ2-3, with a tentative D call TRBD1 (6 bases). This CDR3 spans 16 amino acids. V lost 2 bases and J 5 bases, leaving 17 bases between the germline ends. Germline V CDR1 and CDR2: SGHDN, FVKESK. The CDR3 region has the DNA TGTGCCAGCAGCCAAAATACTCCGGCGACAGGAGATACGCAGTATTTT. Protein product: CASSQNTPATGDTQYF.

V and J are TRBV7-2 and TRBJ2-7; TRBD2 aligns across 10 bases. Germline CDR1 reads SGHTA; CDR2 reads FQGNSA. V lost 1 base to trimming and J lost 5 bases; unmatched junction nucleotides: 5. The CDR3 runs to 15 residues. The CDR3 DNA reads TGTGCCAGCAGCTTAGAAAGCGGGAGGGCCCACGAGCAGTACTTC. Translated: CASSLESGRAHEQYF.

The chain has TRBV6-2 or TRBV6-3 and TRBJ2-3, with D tentatively TRBD1 or TRBD2 (5 bases each). Trimming pared 0 bases from V and 3 bases from J, leaving 19 bases between. Germline values: CDR1 MNHEY, CDR2 SVGEGT. The CDR3 loop spans 18 amino acids. The CDR3 DNA follows: TGTGCCAGCAGTTACTCGATGGGCTTCGTAGAGGGGACAGATACGCAGTATTTT. Translation: CASSYSMGFVEGTDTQYF.

The sample holds one count of this clone. This sequence joins TRBV15 and TRBJ2-1; no firm D call. The CDR3 has 14 residues. Germline CDR1 and CDR2: LNHNV and YYDKDF (reference sequence). With 0 bases removed from V and 9 bases from J, the gap between germline ends came to 12 bases. In nucleotides, the CDR3 is TGTGCCACCAGCAGAGATGAAGGAACTTTTGAGCAGTTCTTC. This encodes CATSRDEGTFEQFF.

The chain joins TRBV11-2 to TRBJ2-7, with D perhaps matching TRBD1 or TRBD2 (5 bases each). CDR1 SGHAT and CDR2 FQNNGV come from the germline V gene. The V end was cut by 5 bases, the J end by 1 base, with 12 bases between. The CDR3 spans 14 residues. DNA of the CDR3: TGTGCCAGCAGCAGACCGGGACCTTCCTACGAGCAGTACTTC. Protein product: CASSRPGPSYEQYF.

The gene calls are TRBV7-9 and TRBJ2-2; the D is unclear. Germline V gene sequence: CDR1 SEHNR, CDR2 FQNEAQ (reference sequence). The V end was cut by 5 bases, the J end by 6 bases, with 10 bases between. This CDR3 has 13 amino acids. The CDR3 sequence is CASSLRLPGELFF. As DNA, the CDR3 is TGTGCCAGCAGCCTAAGGCTTCCCGGGGAGCTGTTTTTT.

The V gene is TRBV6-6, the J gene TRBJ1-2; tentatively, D is TRBD1 (6 bases). Looked up from germline, CDR1 is MNHNY and CDR2 is SVGAGI (reference sequence). Trimming removed 6 bases from V and 7 bases from J, with 21 bases in between. The CDR3 spans 15 residues. The CDR3 protein is CASRLQPGGAFGYTF. The CDR3 bases are TGTGCCAGCAGACTGCAACCTGGGGGCGCCTTTGGCTACACCTTC.

The chain uses TRBV3-1 (or the pseudogene TRBV3-2) and TRBJ1-2; D gene uncertain. Trimming took 4 bases from V and 5 from J, leaving 11 bases between them. CDR1 is LGHDT, CDR2 YNNKEL, per germline (reference sequence). CDR3 length equals 13 residues. CDR3 in amino acids: CASSLRGFYGYTF. The CDR3 nucleotides are TGTGCCAGCAGCCTTCGGGGATTTTATGGCTACACCTTC.